The 12 T cell receptor beta chains presented below share a single source sample, sequenced in a study of blood T cell repertoires in COVID-19. Some clones are missing from TCRdb's copy, which holds only in-frame ones; the method was immunoSEQ multiplex PCR. The table lists around 220,000 clones, 70% to 90% of them singletons. What was sequenced was peripheral blood. The source of these receptors is a woman aged 40 to 50 who had recovered from COVID-19.

This chain joins TRBV28 and TRBJ2-3; TRBD1 matches at 7 bases. The CDR3 contains 15 residues. In germline, CDR1 is MDHEN, CDR2 SYDVKM. V shed 8 bases and J 2 bases; nucleotides not matched to a gene: 10. The CDR3: CASVRSGQITDTQYF. The CDR3 DNA reads as TGTGCCAGCGTCCGATCGGGACAGATCACAGATACGCAGTATTTT.

V gene TRBV19 combines with J gene TRBJ1-3, with D perhaps TRBD1 (6 bases). V was pared by 4 bases and J by 0 bases, with 10 bases between. In germline, CDR1 is LNHDA, CDR2 SQIVND (reference sequence). The CDR3 runs to 15 residues. CDR3 sequence reads: CASSTRGFSGNTIYF. CDR3 sequence (DNA): TGTGCCAGTAGTACCAGGGGATTCTCTGGAAACACCATATATTTT. The variable domain in full, completed from reference TRBV19 and TRBJ1-3, reads DGGITQSPKYLFRKEGQNVTLSCEQNLNHDAMYWYRQDPGQGLRLIYYSQIVNDFQKGDIAEGYSVSREKKESFPLTVTSAQKNPTAFYLCASSTRGFSGNTIYFGEGSWLTVV.

The genes are TRBV27 and TRBJ2-1; 8 bases agree with TRBD1. V shed 5 bases, J shed 5 bases, and the junction held 8 bases outside the gene matches. This CDR3 comprises 15 residues. Germline CDR1 and CDR2: MNHEY and SMNVEV (reference sequence). The CDR3 DNA reads TGTGCCAGCAGTCCCGGGACAGGAGGGAACAATGAGCAGTTCTTC. This codes for CASSPGTGGNNEQFF.

The chain employs TRBV29-1 and TRBJ2-7, with D uncertain. Germline V gene sequence: CDR1 SQVTM, CDR2 ANQGSEA. The V and J ends lost 6 bases and 4 bases respectively, with 10 bases between them. The CDR3 is made up of 11 amino acids. CDR3 DNA sequence: TGCAGCGTCGCGACTTCATACGAGCAGTACTTC. It is translated as CSVATSYEQYF.

The chain recombines TRBV24-1 with TRBJ2-5; 7 bases line up with TRBD1. The CDR3 consists of 17 residues. Germline V gene lookup returns CDR1 KGHDR and CDR2 SFDVKD. V trimming: 0 bases; J trimming: 2 bases; junction bases outside the gene matches: 8. The CDR3 bases are TGTGCCACCAGTGATTTGCGTAGGGGACAGTTACAAGAGACCCAGTACTTC. Protein product: CATSDLRRGQLQETQYF.

The V gene is TRBV5-4, the J gene TRBJ2-5; D gene uncertain. Germline loops: CDR1 SGHNT, CDR2 YYREEE (reference sequence). V lost 0 bases and J 2 bases, leaving 8 bases between the germline ends. The CDR3 is made up of 14 amino acids. This CDR3 reads CASSLAELQETQYF. CDR3 bases: TGTGCCAGCAGCTTGGCCGAACTACAAGAGACCCAGTACTTC. Full variable domain (rest looked up from reference TRBV5-4 and TRBJ2-5): ETGVTQSPTHLIKTRGQQVTLRCSSQSGHNTVSWYQQALGQGPQFIFQYYREEENGRGNFPPRFSGLQFPNYSSELNVNALELDDSALYLCASSLAELQETQYFGPGTRLLVL.

This clone came up once. The chain carries TRBV6-5 and TRBJ2-7, with 12 positions matching TRBD2. The CDR3 spans 14 residues. Germline V lookup: CDR1 MNHEY, CDR2 SVGAGI. V lost 6 bases, J lost 2 bases, and 2 bases stayed unmatched. CDR3 protein: CASSSSGRAYEQYF. The DNA for the CDR3 is TGTGCCAGCAGCTCTAGCGGGAGGGCCTACGAGCAGTACTTC.

The chain joins TRBV7-2 to TRBJ2-3; TRBD1 might be the D (6 bases). V dropped 5 bases and J dropped 6 bases, with 12 bases sitting between them. Germline CDR1 is SGHTA and CDR2 is FQGNSA. The CDR3 sequence is 13 residues long. The CDR3 coding sequence is TGTGCCAGCAGCACGCACAGGGAGGATACGCAGTATTTT. It yields the protein CASSTHREDTQYF.

The chain joins TRBV6-2 or TRBV6-3 to TRBJ2-1; 9 bases agree with TRBD1. V lost 2 bases and J lost 3; bases outside the gene matches: 14. Germline V CDR1 and CDR2: MNHEY, SVGEGT. There are 19 residues in the CDR3. The CDR3 nucleotides are TGTGCCAGCAGTTACCCCCGGGACAGGGTAGGAGCCTTCTACAATGAGCAGTTCTTC. Its translation is CASSYPRDRVGAFYNEQFF.

The CDR3: CASSLDSPYGYTF. CDR3 nucleotides: TGCGCCAGCAGCTTGGACAGTCCCTATGGCTACACCTTC. The chain joins TRBV5-1 to TRBJ1-2; D ambiguous. The V gene lost 0 bases and the J gene lost 4 bases, with 7 bases spanning the gap. This CDR3 has 13 amino acids. Germline V lookup: CDR1 SGHRS, CDR2 YFSETQ. The complete variable domain, with remaining parts taken from reference TRBV5-1 and TRBJ1-2, reads KAGVTQTPRYLIKTRGQQVTLSCSPISGHRSVSWYQQTPGQGLQFLFEYFSETQRNKGNFPGRFSGRQFSNSRSEMNVSTLELGDSALYLCASSLDSPYGYTFGSGTRLTVV.

The chain has TRBV5-1 and TRBJ2-5; 10 nucleotides match TRBD2. CDR3 length: 17 residues. Losses at the gene ends were 3 bases for V and 5 bases for J; bases not matched to a gene: 13. Germline-derived CDR1 and CDR2 are SGHRS and YFSETQ. Here the CDR3 DNA reads TGCGCCAGCAGCTACAGACTAGCGGGCTCCCCCGGGGAGACCCAGTACTTC. Protein product: CASSYRLAGSPGETQYF.

Remarks on this clone: The same CDR3 arises from other DNA sequences in this sample as well. V and J are TRBV27 and TRBJ2-1, with D possibly being TRBD2 (6 bases). Trimming pared 5 bases from V and 0 bases from J, leaving 11 bases between. The V gene's germline CDR1 is MNHEY and CDR2 SMNVEV (reference sequence). The CDR3 consists of 15 residues. The CDR3: CASSLRDSSYNEQFF. In DNA form, the CDR3 reads TGTGCCAGCAGTCTCCGGGACTCCTCCTACAATGAGCAGTTCTTC.